The TCR beta chain under discussion was sequenced for a study of CD8 T cells in ankylosing spondylitis. By quantitative 5'-RACE with molecular barcodes, the TCR beta libraries were made. MiXCR was run by TCRdb on the 5' RACE reads, yielding one entry per CDR3 protein. The sample contains roughly 130,000 distinct CDR3 sequences, roughly 7.7% of which appear only once. This clonotype was seen repeatedly, ten times or more. This TCR derives from a male donor with ankylosing spondylitis. Input material: synovial fluid, either unsorted or a sorted T cell fraction (not recorded which).

The chain's CDR3 is CASSLISGGPSSYEQYF. The CDR3 DNA is TGTGCCAGCAGCTTAATTAGCGGGGGACCAAGCTCCTACGAGCAGTACTTC. The chain recombines TRBV11-2 with TRBJ2-7, with TRBD2 matching 9 bases. Germline CDR1 and CDR2: SGHAT and FQNNGV. The CDR3 loop spans 17 amino acids. V dropped 2 bases and J dropped 0; count of bases not matched to a gene: 8.